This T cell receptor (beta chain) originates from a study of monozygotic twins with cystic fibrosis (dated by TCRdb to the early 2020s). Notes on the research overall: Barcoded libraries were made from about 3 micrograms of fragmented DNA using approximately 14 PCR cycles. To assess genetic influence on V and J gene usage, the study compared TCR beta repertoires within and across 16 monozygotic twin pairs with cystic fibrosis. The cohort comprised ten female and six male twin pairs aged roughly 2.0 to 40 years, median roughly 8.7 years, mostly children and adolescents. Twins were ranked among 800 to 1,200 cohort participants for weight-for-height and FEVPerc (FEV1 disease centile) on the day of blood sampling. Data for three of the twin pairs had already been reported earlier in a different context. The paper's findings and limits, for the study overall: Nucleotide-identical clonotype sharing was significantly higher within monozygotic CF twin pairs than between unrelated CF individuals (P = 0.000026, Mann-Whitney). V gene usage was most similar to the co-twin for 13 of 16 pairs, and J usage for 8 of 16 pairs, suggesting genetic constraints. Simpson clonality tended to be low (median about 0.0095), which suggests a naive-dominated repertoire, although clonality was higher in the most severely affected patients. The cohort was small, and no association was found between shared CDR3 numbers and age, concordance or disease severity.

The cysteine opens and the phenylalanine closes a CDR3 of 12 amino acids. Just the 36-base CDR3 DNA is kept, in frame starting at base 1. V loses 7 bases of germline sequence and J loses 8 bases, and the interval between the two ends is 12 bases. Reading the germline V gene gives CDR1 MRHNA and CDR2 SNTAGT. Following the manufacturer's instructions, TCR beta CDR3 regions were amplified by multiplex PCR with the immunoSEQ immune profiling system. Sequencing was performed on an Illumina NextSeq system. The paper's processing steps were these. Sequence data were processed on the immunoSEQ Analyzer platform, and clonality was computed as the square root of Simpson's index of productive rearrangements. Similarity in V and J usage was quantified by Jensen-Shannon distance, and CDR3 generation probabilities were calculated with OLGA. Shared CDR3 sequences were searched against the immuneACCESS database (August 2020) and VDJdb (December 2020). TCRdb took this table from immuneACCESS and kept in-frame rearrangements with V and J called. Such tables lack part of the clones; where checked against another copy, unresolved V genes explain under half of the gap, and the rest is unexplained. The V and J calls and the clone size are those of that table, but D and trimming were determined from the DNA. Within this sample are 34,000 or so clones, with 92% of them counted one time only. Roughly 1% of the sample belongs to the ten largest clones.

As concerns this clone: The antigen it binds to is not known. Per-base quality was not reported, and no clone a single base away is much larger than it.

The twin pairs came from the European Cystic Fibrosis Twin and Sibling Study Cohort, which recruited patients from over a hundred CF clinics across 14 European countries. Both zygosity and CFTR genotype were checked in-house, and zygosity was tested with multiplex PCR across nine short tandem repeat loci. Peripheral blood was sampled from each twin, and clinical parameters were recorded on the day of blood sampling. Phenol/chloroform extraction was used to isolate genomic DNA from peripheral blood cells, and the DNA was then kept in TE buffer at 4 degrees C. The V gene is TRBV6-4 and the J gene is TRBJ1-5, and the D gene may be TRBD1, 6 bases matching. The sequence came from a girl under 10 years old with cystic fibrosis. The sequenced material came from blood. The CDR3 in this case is CASIGGGEPQHF. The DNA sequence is TGTGCCAGCATAGGGGGTGGGGAGCCCCAGCATTTT.